These T cell receptor beta chains were read from a single sample in a study of T cell changes during pregnancy in multiple sclerosis. Only in-frame clones appear in the TCRdb table, and some are missing; sequencing was by immunoSEQ multiplex PCR. The table includes under 80,000 clones, about 94% detected once. The sample in question was peripheral blood, obtained in the third trimester of pregnancy. The receptors were gathered from a female donor with multiple sclerosis, enrolled in a pregnancy study. Each CDR3 is given with its conserved first and last residue. A D gene is named only where the DNA matches it firmly. Size values are once, few and many counts, or a class for expanded clones, and some rows have none.

J gene,D gene,clone size,V gene,CDR3 protein,CDR3 DNA
TRBJ1-2,NA,once,TRBV4-3,CASSQDTGLSNYGYTF,TGCGCCAGCAGCCAAGACACAGGATTAAGTAACTATGGCTACACCTTC
TRBJ2-7,TRBD1,NA,TRBV6-6,CASSNPGQGLNEQYF,TGTGCCAGCAGTAACCCGGGACAGGGGTTAAACGAGCAGTACTTC
TRBJ2-7,NA,NA,TRBV14,CASSQATYRVEQYF,TGTGCCAGCAGCCAAGCGACCTACAGGGTCGAGCAGTACTTC
TRBJ1-2,TRBD1,few,TRBV7-2,CASSLGGGVVSYGYTF,TGTGCCAGCAGCTTAGGAGGGGGCGTAGTCTCCTATGGCTACACCTTC
TRBJ2-5,TRBD1,NA,TRBV5-1,CASSWLTGKAETQYF,TGCGCCAGCAGCTGGTTGACAGGGAAAGCAGAGACCCAGTACTTC
TRBJ1-2,TRBD1,NA,TRBV7-3,CASSRDRVHGYTF,TGTGCCAGCAGCCGGGACAGGGTCCATGGCTACACCTTC
TRBJ2-3,NA,NA,TRBV10-2,CASSDQLARGDTQYF,TGCGCCAGCAGTGACCAACTAGCTCGAGGGGATACGCAGTATTTT
TRBJ2-7,NA,NA,TRBV6-6,CASSYQGYEQYF,TGTGCCAGCAGTTACCAGGGCTACGAGCAGTACTTC
TRBJ1-4,NA,NA,TRBV4-1,CASSPHVGRAGEKLFF,TGCGCCAGCAGCCCACACGTCGGCAGGGCTGGTGAAAAACTGTTTTTT
TRBJ1-2,NA,NA,TRBV25-1,CASSEPGAAGLGYTF,TGTGCCAGCAGTGAACCCGGAGCAGCCGGTTTGGGCTACACCTTC
TRBJ2-5,TRBD1,NA,TRBV9,CASSLSVQGGWETQYF,TGTGCCAGCAGCTTGTCGGTACAGGGGGGATGGGAGACCCAGTACTTC
TRBJ2-7,NA,NA,TRBV29-1,CSVAPRGSLSYEQYF,TGCAGCGTTGCCCCGCGGGGCTCCCTCTCCTACGAGCAGTACTTC
TRBJ2-2,NA,NA,TRBV10-1,CASSRILGRTNTGELFF,TGCGCCAGCAGTCGGATCTTGGGCCGGACGAACACCGGGGAGCTGTTTTTT
TRBJ1-2,NA,once,TRBV6-5,CASRASGVGGYTF,TGTGCCAGCAGGGCCTCAGGGGTCGGAGGCTACACCTTC
TRBJ1-4,NA,NA,TRBV19,CASSIETWRGHVEKLFF,TGTGCCAGTAGTATAGAGACTTGGCGGGGGCACGTTGAAAAACTGTTTTTT
TRBJ1-1,NA,NA,TRBV11-2,CASSFGSMNTEAFF,TGTGCCAGCAGCTTCGGGAGTATGAACACTGAAGCTTTCTTT
TRBJ1-2,NA,NA,TRBV6-5,CASSPDRNYGYTF,TGTGCCAGCAGCCCCGACAGGAACTATGGCTACACCTTC
TRBJ1-4,NA,NA,TRBV7-2,CASSLAPPRSEKLFF,TGTGCCAGCAGCTTAGCACCCCCCCGTAGTGAAAAACTGTTTTTT
TRBJ1-2,TRBD1,NA,TRBV6-6,CASSFPRDRNYGYTF,TGTGCCAGCAGTTTTCCCCGGGACAGAAACTATGGCTACACCTTC
TRBJ1-6,TRBD1,NA,TRBV10-3,CAISNRGGNSPLHF,TGTGCCATCAGTAACAGGGGGGGTAATTCACCCCTCCACTTT
TRBJ1-1,NA,NA,TRBV4-2,CASLQGGGTEAFF,TGTGCCAGCCTACAGGGCGGAGGAACTGAAGCTTTCTTT